The 29 T cell receptor beta chains listed next were all sequenced from one sample in a study of CD8 T cells in ankylosing spondylitis. For these receptors, no antigen is known. TCRdb redid the calling of the 5' RACE reads with MiXCR, one entry per CDR3 protein. The data show 700,000 to 850,000 distinct CDR3 sequences, 12% seen once. Study outcomes and limitations: Ankylosing spondylitis blood appeared to carry a characteristic TCR beta motif of roughly 8 highly homologous variants.

Sequencing was done on a sample of blood, either unsorted or a sorted T cell fraction (not recorded which). These receptors all come from a male donor with ankylosing spondylitis.

The rearrangement joins TRBV18 to TRBJ2-3; D unresolved. This CDR3 is built from 17 residues. Trimming shortened V by 2 bases and J by 0 bases, and 15 bases separated the two germline ends. The germline V gene has CDR1 KGHSH and CDR2 LQKENI. The CDR3 DNA reads as TGTGCCAGCTCACCAGCCCGTCCCACTACTAGCACAGATACGCAGTATTTT. Amino acids: CASSPARPTTSTDTQYF.

This clonotype was found many times. The chain links TRBV20-1 to TRBJ2-5, with 11 bases fitting TRBD2. The CDR3 totals 15 residues. Trimming cost V 6 bases and J 5 bases; bases outside gene matches: 11. Germline CDR1 reads DFQATT; CDR2 reads SNEGSKA (reference sequence). Here the CDR3 DNA reads TGCAGTGCGGTATATGGGACTAGCGGCCTGGAGACCCAGTACTTC. This translates into CSAVYGTSGLETQYF.

The chain carries TRBV20-1 and TRBJ2-3; 7 bases match TRBD2. The CDR3 has 14 residues. With 4 bases clipped from V and 2 bases from J, the junction kept 6 bases outside the gene matches. The germline V gene has CDR1 DFQATT and CDR2 SNEGSKA (reference sequence). The DNA for the CDR3 is TGCAGTGCTATGTTGGCGGGAGTCACAGATACGCAGTATTTT. Translating it yields CSAMLAGVTDTQYF.

Only a few counts were recorded for this clonotype. The V gene is TRBV7-9, the J gene TRBJ2-7; tentatively, D is TRBD1 (5 bases). The CDR3 is 12 amino acids. Per germline, CDR1 SEHNR and CDR2 FQNEAQ (reference sequence). The V end lost 0 bases, the J end lost 11 bases, and 11 bases lay between the germline ends. Here the CDR3 reads CASSLASGPKYF. The CDR3 DNA sequence: TGTGCCAGCAGCTTAGCTTCAGGGCCGAAGTACTTC.

There are many counts of this clonotype. The J gene is TRBJ2-5, the V gene TRBV10-3; 7 bases align to TRBD2. Germline-derived CDR1 and CDR2 are ENHRY and SYGVKD. The CDR3 has 13 amino acids. The ends lost 5 bases at V and 0 bases at J; junction bases unmatched: 0. The CDR3 DNA reads TGTGCCATCAGTCGGGGGGACCAAGAGACCCAGTACTTC. Its translation is CAISRGDQETQYF.

This clonotype has a count of ten or more. This sequence joins TRBV7-3 and TRBJ1-1, with D tentatively TRBD1 (6 bases). CDR1 and CDR2 from the germline V gene are SGHTA and FQGTGA. The CDR3 is made up of 13 amino acids. V lost 3 bases and J 4 bases, leaving 9 bases between the germline ends. In DNA form, the CDR3 reads TGTGCCAGCAGCTTCGACAGGACCACTGAAGCTTTCTTT. Translating gives CASSFDRTTEAFF. The full variable domain, in which reference TRBV7-3 and TRBJ1-1 provide the parts outside the CDR3, is GAGVSQTPSNKVTEKGKYVELRCDPISGHTALYWYRQSLGQGPEFLIYFQGTGAADDSGLPNDRFFAVRPEGSVSTLKIQRTERGDSAVYLCASSFDRTTEAFFGQGTRLTVV.

The gene calls are TRBV12-3 or TRBV12-4 and TRBJ2-7, with 7 positions matching TRBD2. Trimming at V came to 5 bases and at J to 3 bases, leaving 10 bases not matched to a gene. The CDR3 sequence is 15 residues long. The CDR3 nucleotides are TGTGCCAGCAGTCGCGGGGGTAGCGGAATCTACGAGCAGTACTTC. Translating it yields CASSRGGSGIYEQYF.

This clonotype appeared a few times. The chain links TRBV27 to TRBJ1-2; 8 nucleotides line up with TRBD1. The V and J ends lost 4 bases and 5 bases, in that order; junction bases with no gene match: 9. This CDR3 comprises 15 residues. The germline gives CDR1 MNHEY, CDR2 SMNVEV (reference sequence). The CDR3 DNA follows: TGTGCCAGCAGTTCGTTTACAGGGGGATCATATGGCTACACCTTC. Translation: CASSSFTGGSYGYTF.

The chain employs TRBV9 and TRBJ2-2, with 7 bases fitting TRBD1. V was pared by 4 bases and J by 1 base, with 1 base of the junction left unmatched. This CDR3 is 14 amino acids long. Germline CDR1 is SGDLS and CDR2 is YYNGEE. The CDR3 loop is CASSTGVNTGELFF. The CDR3 DNA reads as TGTGCCAGCAGCACAGGGGTGAACACCGGGGAGCTGTTTTTT.

This clonotype was picked up a small number of times. CDR3 residues: CSVLPDRPASSGLNTEAFF. In DNA form, the CDR3 reads TGCAGCGTCCTGCCCGATAGACCGGCGTCATCGGGATTGAACACTGAAGCTTTCTTT. The gene calls are TRBV29-1 and TRBJ1-1; D is ambiguous. Germline values: CDR1 SQVTM, CDR2 ANQGSEA. Trimming stripped 6 bases from V and 0 bases from J, with 29 bases between. The CDR3 runs 19 residues.

This clonotype showed up many times. The chain links TRBV29-1 to TRBJ2-3; 7 bases agree with TRBD2. The CDR3 covers 14 residues. CDR1 and CDR2 (germline): SQVTM, ANQGSEA. The J segment lost 2 bases and the V segment lost 4 bases, leaving 6 bases of the junction unmatched. The CDR3 DNA sequence: TGCAGCGTTGGGGCGGGAGCCCCCACAGATACGCAGTATTTT. Translated: CSVGAGAPTDTQYF.

J is TRBJ1-2 and V is TRBV2; no definite D call. Germline loops: CDR1 SNHLY, CDR2 FYNNEI. CDR3 length equals 17 residues. V lost 3 bases and J 2 bases, leaving 19 bases between the germline ends. CDR3: CASSESWVAQTNYGYTF. The CDR3 nucleotides read TGTGCCAGCAGTGAGTCATGGGTAGCACAGACAAACTATGGCTACACCTTC.

V and J are TRBV6-1 and TRBJ1-1; 8 bases are shared with TRBD1. CDR1 and CDR2 (germline): MNHNS, SASEGT. The CDR3 covers 15 residues. The V gene end was trimmed by 3 bases and the J gene end by 4 bases; junction bases not matched to a gene: 7. The CDR3 loop reads CASSDEQGVPTEAFF. CDR3 coding DNA: TGTGCCAGCAGTGACGAACAGGGGGTCCCCACTGAAGCTTTCTTT.

This clonotype was counted at least ten times. V gene TRBV9 combines with J gene TRBJ2-1; 9 positions match TRBD1. The germline V gene encodes CDR1 SGDLS and CDR2 YYNGEE. With V trimmed by 4 bases and J by 6 bases, 8 bases remained unmatched. The CDR3 runs 15 residues. CDR3 region: CASSPRTGDINEQFF. The DNA for the CDR3 is TGTGCCAGCAGCCCCCGGACAGGGGATATCAATGAGCAGTTCTTC.

This clonotype was seen only a few times. The gene calls are TRBV20-1 and TRBJ2-7; tentative D call: TRBD2 (6 bases). The CDR3 covers 13 residues. In germline, CDR1 is DFQATT, CDR2 SNEGSKA (reference sequence). V gave up 4 bases and J gave up 6 bases, with 16 bases separating them. This CDR3 reads CSATSTRRGEQYF. The CDR3 coding sequence is TGCAGTGCTACTTCGACTAGAAGAGGCGAGCAGTACTTC.

This clonotype was counted many times. The DNA of the CDR3 is TGCAGCGTTGAATGGGAGGACGAGCAGTACTTC. It specifies CSVEWEDEQYF. V is TRBV29-1 and J is TRBJ2-7; tentative D call: TRBD2 (6 bases). The V and J ends lost 2 bases and 5 bases respectively, with 7 bases between them. Germline lookup yields CDR1 SQVTM and CDR2 ANQGSEA. The CDR3 consists of 11 residues.

This clonotype was detected only once. The CDR3, as DNA: TGCAGTGCTAGGAAGGGCTACCAAGAGACCCAGTACTTC. Amino acids: CSARKGYQETQYF. V usage is TRBV20-1 and J usage is TRBJ2-5, with D unclear. CDR1 and CDR2 (germline): DFQATT, SNEGSKA (reference sequence). The CDR3 extends over 13 amino acids. V shed 3 bases and J shed 0 bases, with 8 bases lying between them.

This chain joins TRBV6-5 and TRBJ2-1; TRBD2 matches at 7 bases. The germline gives CDR1 MNHEY, CDR2 SVGAGI. Trimming took 2 bases from V and 4 from J; bases not matched to a gene: 14. The CDR3 extends over 18 amino acids. The CDR3 DNA is TGTGCCAGCAGTTACCCCTCGCCCCTAGCGGAGAAATACAATGAGCAGTTCTTC. This encodes CASSYPSPLAEKYNEQFF.

This clonotype was detected a few times. J is TRBJ2-3 and V is TRBV20-1; D ambiguous. CDR1 is DFQATT, CDR2 SNEGSKA, per germline (reference sequence). CDR3 length: 15 amino acids. V was trimmed by 0 bases and J by 0 bases, leaving 10 bases between them. CDR3 sequence reads: CSARDSRRSTDTQYF. The CDR3 DNA is TGCAGTGCTAGAGATTCCCGAAGAAGCACAGATACGCAGTATTTT.

This chain uses TRBV2 with TRBJ2-1, with TRBD2 matching over 10 bases. In germline, CDR1 is SNHLY, CDR2 FYNNEI. CDR3 size: 16 residues. Trimming removed 1 base from V and 14 bases from J; junction bases left unmatched: 14. The CDR3 is CASSEGASGSSASEFF. Here the CDR3 DNA reads TGTGCCAGCAGTGAAGGGGCTAGCGGGAGTTCGGCCTCTGAGTTCTTC.

This chain connects TRBV20-1 to TRBJ1-3, with D maybe TRBD1 (6 bases). Looked up from germline, CDR1 is DFQATT and CDR2 is SNEGSKA (reference sequence). The CDR3 spans 15 residues. The V end lost 5 bases, the J end lost 2 bases, and 16 bases lay between the germline ends. CDR3 DNA sequence: TGCAGTGCTTACCTGACAGGTTCTCCTGGAAACACCATATATTTT. Amino acids: CSAYLTGSPGNTIYF.

The table lists this clonotype with a few counts. The J gene is TRBJ1-1, the V gene TRBV7-9; 9 bases are shared with TRBD1. V lost 1 base, J lost 6 bases, and 3 bases stayed unmatched. The V gene's germline CDR1 is SEHNR and CDR2 FQNEAQ (reference sequence). The CDR3 runs to 14 residues. The CDR3 DNA reads as TGTGCCAGCAGCTTAGAAGGGACAGGGTCTGAAGCTTTCTTT. Protein sequence: CASSLEGTGSEAFF. The full variable domain, rest sourced from reference TRBV7-9 and TRBJ1-1, is DTGVSQNPRHKITKRGQNVTFRCDPISEHNRLYWYRQTLGQGPEFLTYFQNEAQLEKSRLLSDRFSAERPKGSFSTLEIQRTEQGDSAMYLCASSLEGTGSEAFFGQGTRLTVV.

There are a few counts of this clonotype. This chain links TRBV29-1 with TRBJ2-7; D ambiguous. CDR1 SQVTM and CDR2 ANQGSEA come from the germline V gene. CDR3 size: 10 residues. Trimming cost V 7 bases and J 7 bases, with 11 bases left between them. CDR3 protein: CSALTGEQYF. DNA for the CDR3: TGCAGCGCACTAACCGGGGAGCAGTACTTC.

In this sample, this clonotype turned up many times. The J gene is TRBJ1-1, the V gene TRBV7-9, with 9 bases that match TRBD1. Per the germline V gene, CDR1 is SEHNR and CDR2 is FQNEAQ (reference sequence). V was pared by 5 bases and J by 6 bases, with 1 base of the junction left unmatched. The CDR3 spans 12 residues. The CDR3 loop is CASSRQGAEAFF. CDR3 sequence (DNA): TGTGCCAGCAGCCGACAGGGGGCTGAAGCTTTCTTT.

This clonotype was seen repeatedly, ten times or more. The chain is built from TRBV7-6 and TRBJ2-5; D uncertain. The CDR3 has 13 amino acids. Germline V gene sequence: CDR1 SGHVS, CDR2 FNYEAQ. Trimming removed 1 base from V and 4 bases from J, with 7 bases in between. The CDR3: CASSLVTRETQYF. The CDR3 DNA is TGTGCCAGCAGCTTAGTCACTCGAGAGACCCAGTACTTC.

The genes are TRBV10-3 and TRBJ2-7; 7 nucleotides line up with TRBD1. The V gene's germline CDR1 is ENHRY and CDR2 SYGVKD. The CDR3 sequence is 13 residues long. V was clipped by 6 bases and J by 5 bases; unmatched bases: 7. CDR3 coding DNA: TGTGCCATCAGGACCACAGGGGCGGACGAGCAGTACTTC. Amino acids: CAIRTTGADEQYF.

J is TRBJ1-1 and V is TRBV29-1, with D maybe TRBD1 (6 bases). V lost 4 bases, J lost 5 bases, and 14 bases lay in between. Germline lookup yields CDR1 SQVTM and CDR2 ANQGSEA. The CDR3 consists of 13 residues. This CDR3 is CSVAGQFSTEAFF. The CDR3 DNA is TGCAGCGTTGCTGGACAGTTTTCTACTGAAGCTTTCTTT.

The chain links TRBV20-1 to TRBJ2-7; D is possibly TRBD2 (6 bases). CDR1 is DFQATT and CDR2 is SNEGSKA in the germline V gene (reference sequence). The ends were cut back, 6 bases at V and 4 bases at J, with 16 bases in the middle. The CDR3 has 13 amino acids. CDR3 in DNA: TGCAGTGCCAGCTCGGGGGAAAGTTACGAGCAGTACTTC. Translating gives CSASSGESYEQYF.

This clonotype has more than one count but fewer than ten. The chain carries TRBV20-1 and TRBJ1-2; a possible D gene is TRBD1 (6 bases). From germline, CDR1 is DFQATT and CDR2 SNEGSKA (reference sequence). The V gene lost 1 base and the J gene lost 4 bases, with 10 bases spanning the gap. The CDR3 has 13 amino acids. As DNA, the CDR3 is TGCAGTGCTAGAGTCAGGGGCACCTATGGCTACACCTTC. Translation: CSARVRGTYGYTF.